The 20 T cell receptor beta chains below were found in one sample sequenced in a study of T cell repertoires in cytomegalovirus infection. The antigens of these receptors remain unknown. TCRdb re-called the reads through MiXCR, storing one row per CDR3 protein. The data show hundreds of thousands of distinct CDR3 sequences, with roughly 31% seen just once and around 15% held by the top ten. This specimen was cultured CD8+ T cells from PBMCs, taken from culture after CMV antigen stimulation. The receptors derive from a human donor in good health (CMV status not recorded). Some clones in this sample may be carry-over from other donors' samples.

This clonotype was observed a handful of times. The chain carries TRBV14 and TRBJ1-4, with D possibly TRBD1 on 6 matching bases. Between the trimmed V and J ends, which lost 2 bases and 8 bases, there was a span of 18 bases. This CDR3 region has 16 residues. Germline V gene data show CDR1 as SGHDN and CDR2 as FVKESK. The chain's CDR3 is CASSQRRRQVEEKLFF. The CDR3 DNA sequence: TGTGCCAGCAGCCAAAGGAGAAGACAGGTCGAAGAAAAACTGTTTTTT.

This clonotype showed up just a few times. This chain uses TRBV6-5 with TRBJ1-6, with a possible D match to TRBD1 (5 bases). This CDR3 is 15 amino acids long. V was pared by 7 bases and J by 10 bases, with 20 bases between. Germline CDR1 reads MNHEY; CDR2 reads SVGAGI. CDR3 in DNA: TGTGCCAGCACCTATATTACGACAGAGGGCTCACCCCTCCACTTT. Its translation is CASTYITTEGSPLHF.

Comments on this clonotype: The junction departs from the called germline gene at one end, perhaps through a read error. The V gene is TRBV7-9, the J gene TRBJ2-1; D is perhaps TRBD1 or TRBD2 (6 bases each). The germline gives CDR1 SEHNR, CDR2 FQNEAQ (reference sequence). This CDR3 has 15 residues. CDR3 nucleotide sequence: TGTGCCGGCAGCTTAGGGGGGTATACCTACAATGAGCAGTTCTTC. Encoded protein: CAGSLGGYTYNEQFF.

V usage is TRBV3-1 and J usage is TRBJ1-1; the D gene is possibly TRBD1 (5 bases). Deletions cut 0 bases from V and 3 bases from J, with 17 bases between. Germline V lookup: CDR1 LGHDT, CDR2 YNNKEL (reference sequence). The CDR3 extends over 17 amino acids. This CDR3 reads CASSQDRRGTDDTEAFF. In DNA, the CDR3 is TGTGCCAGCAGCCAAGATCGCCGAGGGACGGATGACACTGAAGCTTTCTTT.

This sequence joins TRBV2 and TRBJ1-1; 7 bases map to TRBD1. Germline V gene data show CDR1 as SNHLY and CDR2 as FYNNEI. V was pared by 8 bases and J by 1 base, with 1 base of the junction left unmatched. The CDR3 is 12 residues long. The CDR3 protein is CASYRGNTEAFF. The CDR3 coding sequence is TGTGCCAGCTACAGGGGGAACACTGAAGCTTTCTTT.

This clonotype was observed a few times. The chain couples TRBV4-1 to TRBJ2-1, with D perhaps assigned TRBD1 or TRBD2 (6 bases each). V was shortened by 4 bases and J by 3 bases, with 13 bases between the two germline ends. Per germline, CDR1 MGHRA and CDR2 YSYEKL. This CDR3 has 15 amino acids. The CDR3 loop reads CASSPARGHYNEQFF. CDR3 DNA sequence: TGCGCCAGCAGCCCAGCGCGGGGACACTACAATGAGCAGTTCTTC.

V gene TRBV7-9 combines with J gene TRBJ1-2; 10 bases map to TRBD1. The CDR3 totals 16 residues. Trimming took 5 bases from V and 4 from J; bases not matched to a gene: 10. The germline V gene encodes CDR1 SEHNR and CDR2 FQNEAQ (reference sequence). The CDR3 nucleotides are TGTGCCAGCAGCCGGGACAGGGGAGAATTTAGCTATGGCTACACCTTC. Translated, it gives CASSRDRGEFSYGYTF.

Many counts were recorded for this clonotype. This chain uses TRBV7-2 with TRBJ2-5; 8 positions agree with TRBD2. The CDR3 is 16 amino acids. J gave up 0 bases and V 2 bases, and 5 bases lay outside the gene matches. In germline, CDR1 is SGHTA, CDR2 FQGNSA. The CDR3 here is CASSLNSGAYQETQYF. The CDR3 DNA follows: TGTGCCAGCAGCTTAAATAGCGGGGCGTACCAAGAGACCCAGTACTTC.

This clonotype came up a few times. The V gene is TRBV10-3, the J gene TRBJ2-2, with D maybe TRBD2 (5 bases). The CDR3 extends over 14 amino acids. With 9 bases removed from V and 6 bases from J, the gap between germline ends came to 17 bases. Germline V CDR1 and CDR2: ENHRY, SYGVKD. The CDR3 protein is CAITSSLRAGELFF. CDR3 in DNA: TGTGCCATTACTAGTAGCCTACGAGCCGGGGAGCTGTTTTTT.

This clonotype was seen more than once but under ten times. The chain couples TRBV19 to TRBJ2-2; 8 bases align to TRBD1. Germline CDR1 is LNHDA and CDR2 is SQIVND (reference sequence). The CDR3 runs 14 residues. Trimming at V came to 4 bases and at J to 7 bases, leaving 5 bases not matched to a gene. This CDR3 is CASSTTGVDGELFF. The CDR3 nucleotides read TGTGCCAGTAGTACGACAGGGGTGGACGGGGAGCTGTTTTTT. Full variable domain (rest looked up from reference TRBV19 and TRBJ2-2): DGGITQSPKYLFRKEGQNVTLSCEQNLNHDAMYWYRQDPGQGLRLIYYSQIVNDFQKGDIAEGYSVSREKKESFPLTVTSAQKNPTAFYLCASSTTGVDGELFFGEGSRLTVL.

This clonotype has only a few counts. The chain employs TRBV20-1 and TRBJ2-4; TRBD1 or TRBD2 may be the D gene (5 bases each). The germline V and J ends were trimmed by 4 bases and 6 bases, with 13 bases remaining between them. CDR3 length: 13 residues. CDR1 is DFQATT, CDR2 SNEGSKA, per germline (reference sequence). This CDR3 reads CSANHRDGNIQYF. In DNA, the CDR3 is TGCAGTGCTAATCACCGGGACGGAAACATTCAGTACTTC.

This clonotype was seen a handful of times. This chain uses TRBV7-9 with TRBJ2-7, with a weak D call TRBD2 (6 bases). CDR1 and CDR2 from the germline V gene are SEHNR and FQNEAQ (reference sequence). This CDR3 region has 14 residues. Trimming pared 1 base from V and 4 bases from J, leaving 11 bases between. This CDR3 is CASSLEGAGYEQYF. CDR3 sequence (DNA): TGTGCCAGCAGCTTAGAAGGTGCGGGATACGAGCAGTACTTC.

This clonotype was observed at least ten times. The chain joins TRBV7-2 to TRBJ2-1; a weak D match, TRBD2 (6 bases). CDR1 SGHTA and CDR2 FQGNSA come from the germline V gene. Trimming removed 1 base at V and 8 bases at J, with 18 bases between. This CDR3 contains 16 residues. CDR3 sequence: CASSLETTGRFDEQFF. In DNA, the CDR3 is TGTGCCAGCAGCTTAGAAACGACGGGGAGGTTTGATGAGCAGTTCTTC.

This chain uses TRBV7-3 with TRBJ2-7; 9 bases agree with TRBD2. With 4 bases clipped from V and 5 bases from J, the junction kept 6 bases outside the gene matches. The CDR3 runs to 14 residues. In germline, CDR1 is SGHTA, CDR2 FQGTGA. The chain's CDR3 is CASSYRGGEDEQYV. The CDR3 nucleotides are TGTGCCAGCAGCTACCGCGGGGGGGAGGACGAGCAGTACGTC.

A few counts support this clonotype. The rearrangement joins TRBV7-8 to TRBJ2-7, with D perhaps TRBD1 (5 bases). There are 12 residues in the CDR3. V was trimmed by 10 bases and J by 6 bases, leaving 16 bases between them. CDR1 is SGHVS, CDR2 FQNEAQ, per germline. CDR3 bases: TGTGCCACCTTAAATCCCGACAGCGAGCAGTACTTC. Translated, it gives CATLNPDSEQYF.

This clonotype was seen a handful of times. CDR3 DNA sequence: TGCGCCAGCAGTGTAACTAGTTCCGGGGAGCTGTTTTTT. The encoded protein is CASSVTSSGELFF. This sequence joins TRBV10-1 and TRBJ2-2, with D perhaps TRBD2 (5 bases). The CDR3 length is 13 residues. The germline gives CDR1 WNHNN, CDR2 SYGVQD (reference sequence). V was shortened by 4 bases and J by 6 bases, with 9 bases between the two germline ends.

Details on this clonotype: This may arise from a read error, as a much more abundant clone is one base away. The chain has TRBV7-6 and TRBJ2-3, with D possibly being TRBD2 (6 bases). Germline values: CDR1 SGHVS, CDR2 FNYEAQ. Trimming removed 5 bases at V and 2 bases at J, with 20 bases between. The CDR3 has 17 residues. In DNA, the CDR3 is TGTGCCAGCAGCAGACTTGGGGGGACTTTGAACACAGATACGCAGTATTTT. It specifies CASSRLGGTLNTDTQYF.

This clonotype was detected a few times. V is TRBV5-1 and J is TRBJ1-1; D remains ambiguous. This CDR3 contains 14 residues. Between the trimmed V and J ends, which lost 6 bases and 1 base, there was a span of 13 bases. Germline V gene sequence: CDR1 SGHRS, CDR2 YFSETQ. In nucleotides, the CDR3 is TGCGCCAGCACTGAATGGGAGGGGAACACTGAAGCTTTCTTT. This translates into CASTEWEGNTEAFF.

This clonotype was seen a few times. The V and J genes are TRBV24-1 and TRBJ2-2, with unresolved D. The CDR3 loop spans 11 amino acids. V lost 6 bases, J lost 4 bases, and 2 bases lay in between. Germline V gene sequence: CDR1 KGHDR, CDR2 SFDVKD. The CDR3 nucleotides are TGTGCCACCAGTCGCACCGGGGAGCTGTTTTTT. This codes for CATSRTGELFF.

This clonotype was observed a few times. The chain recombines TRBV5-6 with TRBJ2-1; D is undetermined. Trimming pared 1 base from V and 10 bases from J, leaving 6 bases between. Looked up from germline, CDR1 is SGHDT and CDR2 is YYEEEE. This CDR3 spans 11 amino acids. CDR3 in amino acids: CASSLKAEQFF. CDR3 DNA sequence: TGTGCCAGCAGCTTGAAAGCGGAGCAGTTCTTC.